The clone carrying this TCR beta chain was recorded many times. What it recognizes is unknown. TCR cDNA was made by 5'RACE template switching, adding a universal primer site and UMIs. TCRdb called the 5' RACE reads again in MiXCR, with one record for every CDR3 protein. In the table there are around 250,000 distinct CDR3 sequences, 6.9% of which are singletons. The data were taken from a study of T cells after yellow fever vaccination. Across the whole study: SMART-Seq v4 Ultra Low Input handled preparation of low-cell-number fractions.

Whole-study findings and limits: The secondary response was weaker but peaked faster, day 5 versus 15. A large majority of primary-vaccination clones showed up again after the booster (96% CD4, 85% to 90% CD8).

The CDR3 is 16 residues long. CDR1 is DFQATT, CDR2 SNEGSKA, per germline (reference sequence). V was pared by 1 base and J by 4 bases, with 10 bases of the junction left unmatched. The starting material was CD4+ T cells sorted from PBMCs, obtained 15 days after the yellow fever booster vaccination. This chain links TRBV20-1 with TRBJ2-5; 9 bases line up with TRBD2. The clonotype originates from a man under 40 who received the YFV17D yellow fever vaccine. CDR3: CSARGLAGFDRETQYF. CDR3 bases: TGCAGTGCTAGAGGGCTAGCGGGATTCGACCGAGAGACCCAGTACTTC.